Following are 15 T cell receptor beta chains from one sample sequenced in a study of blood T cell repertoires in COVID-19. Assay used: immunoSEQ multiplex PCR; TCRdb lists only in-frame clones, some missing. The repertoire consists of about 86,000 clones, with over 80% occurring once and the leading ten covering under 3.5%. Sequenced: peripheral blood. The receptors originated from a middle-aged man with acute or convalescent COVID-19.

The DNA of the CDR3 is TGTGCCAGCAGCAAGGGACTAGCGAAAGATACGCAGTATTTT. Protein: CASSKGLAKDTQYF. The chain is built from TRBV5-4 and TRBJ2-3; TRBD2 aligns across 10 bases. With V trimmed by 4 bases and J by 5 bases, 4 bases remained unmatched. Germline V lookup: CDR1 SGHNT, CDR2 YYREEE (reference sequence). This CDR3 comprises 14 residues.

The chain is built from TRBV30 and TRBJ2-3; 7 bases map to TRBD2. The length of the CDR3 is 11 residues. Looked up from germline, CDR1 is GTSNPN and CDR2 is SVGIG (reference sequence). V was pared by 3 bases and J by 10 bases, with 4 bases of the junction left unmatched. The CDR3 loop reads CAWSGLGPQYF. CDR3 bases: TGTGCCTGGAGCGGACTAGGGCCGCAGTATTTT.

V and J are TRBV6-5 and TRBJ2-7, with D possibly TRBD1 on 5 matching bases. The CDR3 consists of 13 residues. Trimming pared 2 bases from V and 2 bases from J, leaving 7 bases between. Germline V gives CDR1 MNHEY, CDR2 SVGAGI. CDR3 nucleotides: TGTGCCAGCAGTTACCAGGGCGCCTACGAGCAGTACTTC. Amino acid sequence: CASSYQGAYEQYF.

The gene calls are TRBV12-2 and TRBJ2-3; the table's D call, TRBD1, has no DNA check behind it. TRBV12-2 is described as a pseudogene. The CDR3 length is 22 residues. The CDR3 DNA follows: TGTGCAAGTCGCTTAGCCCGGCGTTGGTCAGAATTCGAACCTGGCAGGGCAGATACGCAGTATTTT. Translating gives CASRLARRWSEFEPGRADTQYF.

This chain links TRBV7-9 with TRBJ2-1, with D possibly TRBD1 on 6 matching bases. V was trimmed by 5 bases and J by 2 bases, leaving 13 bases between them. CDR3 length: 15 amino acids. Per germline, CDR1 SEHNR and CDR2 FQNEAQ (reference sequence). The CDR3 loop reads CASSGGGRTYNEQFF. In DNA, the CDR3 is TGTGCCAGCAGCGGTGGGGGCAGGACCTACAATGAGCAGTTCTTC. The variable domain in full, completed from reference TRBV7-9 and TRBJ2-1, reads DTGVSQNPRHKITKRGQNVTFRCDPISEHNRLYWYRQTLGQGPEFLTYFQNEAQLEKSRLLSDRFSAERPKGSFSTLEIQRTEQGDSAMYLCASSGGGRTYNEQFFGPGTRLTVL.

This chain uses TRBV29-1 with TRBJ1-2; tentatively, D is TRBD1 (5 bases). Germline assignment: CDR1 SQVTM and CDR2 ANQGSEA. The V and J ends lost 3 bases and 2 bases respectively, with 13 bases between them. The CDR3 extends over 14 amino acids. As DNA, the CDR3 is TGCAGCGTTGAGCAGGGCAGTCCCAACTATGGCTACACCTTC. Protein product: CSVEQGSPNYGYTF.

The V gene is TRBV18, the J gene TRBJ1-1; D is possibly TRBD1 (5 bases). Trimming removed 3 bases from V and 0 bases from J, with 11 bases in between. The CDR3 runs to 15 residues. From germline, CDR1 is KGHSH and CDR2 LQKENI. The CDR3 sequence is CASSPYGHLNTEAFF. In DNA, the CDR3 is TGTGCCAGCTCACCCTACGGACACCTGAACACTGAAGCTTTCTTT.

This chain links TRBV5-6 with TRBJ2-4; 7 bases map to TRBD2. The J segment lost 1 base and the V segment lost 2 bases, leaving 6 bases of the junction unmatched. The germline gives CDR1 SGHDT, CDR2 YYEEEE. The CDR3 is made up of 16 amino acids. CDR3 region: CASSFGLGGAKNIQYF. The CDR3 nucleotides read TGTGCCAGCAGCTTCGGACTCGGGGGGGCCAAAAACATTCAGTACTTC.

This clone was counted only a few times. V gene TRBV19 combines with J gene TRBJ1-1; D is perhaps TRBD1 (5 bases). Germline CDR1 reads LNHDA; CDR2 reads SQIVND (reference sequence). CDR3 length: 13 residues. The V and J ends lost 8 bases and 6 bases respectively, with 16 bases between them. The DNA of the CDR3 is TGTGCCAGTCGGAGTGGGGCGGCGGCTGAAGCTTTCTTT. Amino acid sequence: CASRSGAAAEAFF.

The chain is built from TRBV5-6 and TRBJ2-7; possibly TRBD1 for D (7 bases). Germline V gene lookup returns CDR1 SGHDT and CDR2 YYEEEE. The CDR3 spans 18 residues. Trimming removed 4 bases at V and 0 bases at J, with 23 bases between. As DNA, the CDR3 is TGTGCCAGCAGCGTCCTTCGCGGGACAGAAAGAACCTCCTACGAGCAGTACTTC. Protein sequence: CASSVLRGTERTSYEQYF.

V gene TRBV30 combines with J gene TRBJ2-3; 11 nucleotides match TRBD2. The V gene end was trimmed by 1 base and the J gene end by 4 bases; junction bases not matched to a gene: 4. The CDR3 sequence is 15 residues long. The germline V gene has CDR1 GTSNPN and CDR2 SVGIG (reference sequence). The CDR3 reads CAWSGLAGKPDTQYF. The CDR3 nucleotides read TGTGCCTGGAGTGGACTAGCGGGGAAGCCAGATACGCAGTATTTT.

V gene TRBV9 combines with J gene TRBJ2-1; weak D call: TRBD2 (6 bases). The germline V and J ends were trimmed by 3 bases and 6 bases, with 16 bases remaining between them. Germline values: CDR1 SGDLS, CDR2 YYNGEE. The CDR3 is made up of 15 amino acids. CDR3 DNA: TGTGCCAGCAGCGCGACCGGGACGGAGGGCAATGAGCAGTTCTTC. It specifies CASSATGTEGNEQFF.

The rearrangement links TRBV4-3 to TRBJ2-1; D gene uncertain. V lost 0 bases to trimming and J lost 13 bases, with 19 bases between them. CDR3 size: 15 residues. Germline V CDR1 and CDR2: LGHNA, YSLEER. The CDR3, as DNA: TGCGCCAGCAGCCAAGAAGGAGCTCCCTATTGGCCTCAGTTCTTC. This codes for CASSQEGAPYWPQFF.

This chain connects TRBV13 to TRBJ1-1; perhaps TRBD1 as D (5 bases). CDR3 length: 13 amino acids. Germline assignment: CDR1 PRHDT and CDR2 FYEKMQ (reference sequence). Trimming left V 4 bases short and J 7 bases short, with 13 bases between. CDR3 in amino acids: CASSSQGPLEAFF. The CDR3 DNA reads TGTGCCAGCAGCTCCCAGGGTCCGCTTGAAGCTTTCTTT.

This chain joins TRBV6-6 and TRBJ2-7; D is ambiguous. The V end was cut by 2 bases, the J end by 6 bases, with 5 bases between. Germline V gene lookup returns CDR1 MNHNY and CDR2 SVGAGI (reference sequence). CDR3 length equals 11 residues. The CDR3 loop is CASSYTGEQYF. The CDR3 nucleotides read TGTGCCAGCAGTTACACTGGCGAGCAGTACTTC.